This note documents a single T cell receptor (beta chain) sequence. In the source study's methods: From reference gene primer amplification, estimates of nucleated cell counts were derived. Assay used: immunoSEQ multiplex PCR; TCRdb lists only in-frame clones, some missing. The D gene and trimming were derived from the DNA, and the V and J assignments and clone size from that table. This table has roughly 250,000 clones, around four fifths appearing once. This record comes from a study of blood T cell repertoires in COVID-19. Study summary: Collection of acute and convalescent COVID-19 samples took place in the United States, Italy and Spain. T cells, B-cell-depleted T cells, or PBMCs provided the cDNA or gDNA that served as material.

V shed 6 bases and J shed 6 bases, with 15 bases lying between them. The CDR3 extends over 14 amino acids. In germline, CDR1 is ENHRY, CDR2 SYGVKD. This rearrangement joins TRBV10-3 to TRBJ2-1; D is possibly TRBD2 (6 bases). The TCR sequence derives from a woman aged 55-75 years with active or convalescent COVID-19. Sequences were obtained from peripheral blood. In DNA, the CDR3 is TGTGCCATCAGCGCCCCCCGGGACTTCAATGAGCAGTTCTTC. It is translated as CAISAPRDFNEQFF.